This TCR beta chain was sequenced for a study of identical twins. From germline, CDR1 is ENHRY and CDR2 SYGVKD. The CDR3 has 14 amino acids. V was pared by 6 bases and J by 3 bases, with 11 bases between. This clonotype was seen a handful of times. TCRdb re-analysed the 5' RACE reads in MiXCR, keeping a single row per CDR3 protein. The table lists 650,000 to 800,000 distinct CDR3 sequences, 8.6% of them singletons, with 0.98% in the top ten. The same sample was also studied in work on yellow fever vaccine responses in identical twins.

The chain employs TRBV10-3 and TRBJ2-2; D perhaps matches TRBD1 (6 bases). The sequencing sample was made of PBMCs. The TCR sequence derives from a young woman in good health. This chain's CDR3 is CAIRPGQDTGELFF. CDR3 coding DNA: TGTGCCATCAGACCGGGACAAGACACCGGGGAGCTGTTTTTT.